The rows below give T cell receptor beta chains drawn from one sample of a study of yellow fever vaccine responses in identical twins. In TCRdb, the RT-PCR reads were re-called with MiXCR into one record per CDR3 protein. Of some 9,900 distinct CDR3 sequences in the sample, roughly 80% are singletons; the top ten hold 2% to 2.5%. This material consisted of T cells from blood (PBMCs), unsorted or a sorted subset (not recorded which), taken before or after yellow fever vaccination (not recorded which). The receptors were gathered from a woman between 18 and 29 years old who received the yellow fever vaccine. CDR3s include the opening cysteine and the closing phenylalanine or tryptophan. D genes are given only for firm matches. Expanded clones get a size class; other rows say once, few or many, or leave the size out.

d_call	clone_size	v_call	j_call	cdr3_nt	cdr3_aa
TRBD1	.	TRBV6-2/TRBV6-3	TRBJ2-3	TGTGCCAGCAGTTACCAACAGGGGCGCAAACATTTT	CASSYQQGRKHF
.	.	TRBV7-9	TRBJ1-1	TGTGCCAGCAGCATCCACGGGACTGAAGCTTTCTTT	CASSIHGTEAFF
.	.	TRBV7-3	TRBJ2-7	TGTGCCAGCAGCTTAACAGAACTAGACGTCCACGAGCAGTACTTC	CASSLTELDVHEQYF
.	once	TRBV2	TRBJ1-1	TGTGCCAGCAGTGTTGAAGGTAGACACACTGAAGCTTTCTTT	CASSVEGRHTEAFF
.	.	TRBV18	TRBJ1-1	TGTGCCAGCTCACCCGACATGAACACTGAAGCTTTCTTT	CASSPDMNTEAFF
.	once	TRBV20-1	TRBJ2-7	TGCAGTGCTAGGTCCCCTCCTGGAAGCTCCTACGAGCAGTACTTC	CSARSPPGSSYEQYF
TRBD2	.	TRBV28	TRBJ2-7	TGTGCCAGCAGTTTTTGGTCGGCGGGAGCTGGAGAGCAGTACTTC	CASSFWSAGAGEQYF
.	once	TRBV20-1	TRBJ1-2	TGCAGTGCTAGTACCAGCCTCTATGGCTACACCTTC	CSASTSLYGYTF
.	.	TRBV13	TRBJ2-1	TGTGCCAGCATCTTGTGGTCCGTCGTCTCCTACAATGAGCAGTTCTTC	CASILWSVVSYNEQFF
.	.	TRBV13	TRBJ2-5	TGTGCCAGCAGCTTAGGCGGGGCCTCGGAGACCCAGTACTTC	CASSLGGASETQYF
.	.	TRBV6-2/TRBV6-3	TRBJ2-2	TGTGCCAGCAGTTACTACGGGGAGCTGTTTTTT	CASSYYGELFF
.	once	TRBV20-1	TRBJ2-5	TGCAGTGCTAGAGATGGGGGGTCCCAAGAGACCCAGTACTTC	CSARDGGSQETQYF
.	.	TRBV7-6	TRBJ2-6	TGTGCCAGCAGCTTAATTAAGGATACCAGGTCTGGGGCCAACGTCCTGACTTTC	CASSLIKDTRSGANVLTF
.	.	TRBV13	TRBJ2-7	TGTGCCAGCAGAGCAGAAGGGATCTACGAGCAGTACTTC	CASRAEGIYEQYF
.	.	TRBV12-3/TRBV12-4	TRBJ2-2	TGTGCCAGCAGTCCCCCCACCGCAACCGGGGAGCTGTTTTTT	CASSPPTATGELFF
.	.	TRBV12-2	TRBJ2-1	TGTGCAAGTCACACCGGGGGCGGACCCATATACTACAATGAGCAGTTCTTC	CASHTGGGPIYYNEQFF
TRBD1	.	TRBV3-1	TRBJ2-7	TGTGCCAGCAGCCATGGGACAGGGAGCTACGAGCAGTACTTC	CASSHGTGSYEQYF
TRBD2	.	TRBV11-3	TRBJ2-3	TGTGCCAGCAGCTTAGGCATGGGAGGGACCACAGATACGCAGTATTTT	CASSLGMGGTTDTQYF
TRBD2	.	TRBV20-1	TRBJ2-3	TGCAGTGCTAGATCTCCCACTAGCGGGGGGATGGCTAGCACAGATACGCAGTATTTT	CSARSPTSGGMASTDTQYF
.	.	TRBV29-1	TRBJ1-2	TGCAGCGTACGGGAGCTCCGCTATGGCTACACCTTC	CSVRELRYGYTF
.	.	TRBV12-3/TRBV12-4	TRBJ1-5	TGTGCCAGCAGTTTAGGAGCGGGGCTCAATCAGCCCCAGCATTTT	CASSLGAGLNQPQHF
TRBD2	.	TRBV5-4	TRBJ2-5	TGTGCCAGCAGCTTGGGGACTAGCGGGAGTGAGACCCAGTACTTC	CASSLGTSGSETQYF
.	.	TRBV7-3	TRBJ1-1	TGTGCCAGCAGCTTAACCCCCGGGGCGGGTACTGAAGCTTTCTTT	CASSLTPGAGTEAFF
.	.	TRBV6-2/TRBV6-3	TRBJ1-6	TGTGCCAGCAGTTACTCGAGGCGGCGAAATTCACCCCTCCACTTT	CASSYSRRRNSPLHF